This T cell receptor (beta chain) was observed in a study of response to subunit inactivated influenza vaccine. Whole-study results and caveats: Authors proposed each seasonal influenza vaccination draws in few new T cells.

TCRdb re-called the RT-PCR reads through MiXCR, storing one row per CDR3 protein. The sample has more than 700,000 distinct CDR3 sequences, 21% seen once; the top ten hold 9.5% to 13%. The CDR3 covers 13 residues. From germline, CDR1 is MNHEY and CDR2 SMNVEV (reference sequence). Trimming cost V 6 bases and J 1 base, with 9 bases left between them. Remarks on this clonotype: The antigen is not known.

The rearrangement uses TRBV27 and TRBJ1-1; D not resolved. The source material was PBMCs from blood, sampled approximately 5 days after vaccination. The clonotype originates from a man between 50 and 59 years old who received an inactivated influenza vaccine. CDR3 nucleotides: TGTGCCAGCAGGCTCGGCAAGAACACTGAAGCTTTCTTT. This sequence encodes CASRLGKNTEAFF.